This TCR beta chain is drawn from a study of T cells after yellow fever vaccination. Study-wide background: Preparing low-cell-number fractions relied on SMART-Seq v4 Ultra Low Input. Study-level results: Only a small proportion of the clonotypes turned up in both the CD4 and the CD8 compartments, likely arising from convergent recombination. Most primary-vaccination clones recurred post-booster (roughly 96% CD4, around 90% CD8).

Generation of TCR cDNA used 5'RACE template switching (which added a universal primer site and UMIs). TCRdb reprocessed the 5' RACE reads with MiXCR, giving one entry per CDR3 protein. The table shows 350,000 or so distinct CDR3 sequences, with 7% to 9% occurring only once. The CDR3 contains 12 residues. Trimming removed 5 bases at V and 8 bases at J, with 10 bases between. CDR1 and CDR2 (germline): MNHNY, SVGAGI (reference sequence). As concerns this clonotype: Its antigen remains unknown.

The rearrangement joins TRBV6-6 to TRBJ2-1; D is ambiguous. The origin of this receptor is a young man who received the YFV17D yellow fever vaccine. Material: PBMCs, obtained more than 40 days after the first yellow fever vaccination. The CDR3 reads CASSIYEDEQFF. Written as DNA, the CDR3 is TGTGCCAGCAGTATCTATGAAGATGAGCAGTTCTTC.